Listed here is a single T cell receptor (beta chain). CDR3 length: 15 residues. Trimming removed 0 bases from V and 3 bases from J; junction bases left unmatched: 2. The germline V gene encodes CDR1 SGHNT and CDR2 YYREEE (reference sequence). These data belong to a study of CD8 T cells in acute hepatitis C reinfection. Only in-frame clones appear in the TCRdb table, and some are missing; sequencing was by immunoSEQ multiplex PCR. The sample has 30,000 to 45,000 clones, approximately 85% seen once; the top ten hold roughly 9.7%. Time point here: naive CD8 control sorted from an acute-time-point sample.

Sequencing used naive CD8+ T cells from PBMCs. This rearrangement joins TRBV5-4 to TRBJ2-5, with 10 bases matching TRBD1. This sequence originates from a woman aged 18 to 35 who spontaneously cleared hepatitis C infection. Here the CDR3 reads CASSLEGTGEETQYF. CDR3 bases: TGTGCCAGCAGCTTGGAAGGGACAGGGGAAGAGACCCAGTACTTC. The entire variable domain, with the rest obtained from reference TRBV5-4 and TRBJ2-5, is as follows: ETGVTQSPTHLIKTRGQQVTLRCSSQSGHNTVSWYQQALGQGPQFIFQYYREEENGRGNFPPRFSGLQFPNYSSELNVNALELDDSALYLCASSLEGTGEETQYFGPGTRLLVL.